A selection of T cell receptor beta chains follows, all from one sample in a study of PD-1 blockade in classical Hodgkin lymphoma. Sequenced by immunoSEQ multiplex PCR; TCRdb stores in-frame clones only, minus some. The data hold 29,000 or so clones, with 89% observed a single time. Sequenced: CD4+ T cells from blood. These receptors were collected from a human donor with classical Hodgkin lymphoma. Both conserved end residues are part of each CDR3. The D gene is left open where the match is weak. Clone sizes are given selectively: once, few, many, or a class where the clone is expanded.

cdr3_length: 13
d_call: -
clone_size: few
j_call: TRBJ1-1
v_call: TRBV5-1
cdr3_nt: TGCGCCAGCAGTACACAGTCGAACACTGAAGCTTTCTTT
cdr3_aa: CASSTQSNTEAFF

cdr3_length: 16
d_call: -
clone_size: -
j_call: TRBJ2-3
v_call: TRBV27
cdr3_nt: TGTGCCAGCAGTCCCCTAGCGTTAGGGGCTGCAGATACGCAGTATTTT
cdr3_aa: CASSPLALGAADTQYF

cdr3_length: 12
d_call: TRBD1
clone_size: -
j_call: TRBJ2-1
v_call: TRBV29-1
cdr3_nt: TGCAGCGGCGGACAGGCCCACGCTGAGCAGTTCTTC
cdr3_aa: CSGGQAHAEQFF

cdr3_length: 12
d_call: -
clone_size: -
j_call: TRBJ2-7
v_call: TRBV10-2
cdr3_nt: TGCGCCAGCAGGGGGGGCCCCTCCGAGCAGTACTTC
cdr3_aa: CASRGGPSEQYF

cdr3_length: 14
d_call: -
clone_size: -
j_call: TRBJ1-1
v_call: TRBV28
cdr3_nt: TGTGCCAGCAGTCCAGCCCCCCGGAACACTGAAGCTTTCTTT
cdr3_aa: CASSPAPRNTEAFF

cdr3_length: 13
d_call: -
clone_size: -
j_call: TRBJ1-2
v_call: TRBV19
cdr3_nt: TGTGCCAGTAGTATTTTAGCAACCTATGGCTACACCTTC
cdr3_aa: CASSILATYGYTF

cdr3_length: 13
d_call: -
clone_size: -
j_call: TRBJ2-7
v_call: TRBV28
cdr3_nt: TGTGCCAGCAGACAGGGCCAGGGGGGGTGGCAGTACTTC
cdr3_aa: CASRQGQGGWQYF

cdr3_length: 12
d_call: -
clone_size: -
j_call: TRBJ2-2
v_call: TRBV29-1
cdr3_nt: TGCAGCGGGGAAAGTTTCACCGGGGAGCTGTTTTTT
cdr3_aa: CSGESFTGELFF

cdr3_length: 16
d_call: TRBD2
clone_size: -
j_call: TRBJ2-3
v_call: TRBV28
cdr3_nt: TGTGCCAGCCCTCCCCATCGGCGGGGGACCACAGATACGCAGTATTTT
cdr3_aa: CASPPHRRGTTDTQYF

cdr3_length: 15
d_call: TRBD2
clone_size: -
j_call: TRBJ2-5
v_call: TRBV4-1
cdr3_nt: TGCGCCAGCAGGACTAGCGGGAGGGTGAGGGAGACCCAGTACTTC
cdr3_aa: CASRTSGRVRETQYF

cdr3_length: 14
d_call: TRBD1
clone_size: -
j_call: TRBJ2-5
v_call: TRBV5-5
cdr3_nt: TGTGCCAGCAGCACCCGGACAGGGCGAGAGACCCAGTACTTC
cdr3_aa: CASSTRTGRETQYF

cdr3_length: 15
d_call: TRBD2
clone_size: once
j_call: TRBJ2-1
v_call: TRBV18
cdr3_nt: TGTGCCAGCTCACCACAACTAGCGGAATACAATGAGCAGTTCTTC
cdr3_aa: CASSPQLAEYNEQFF

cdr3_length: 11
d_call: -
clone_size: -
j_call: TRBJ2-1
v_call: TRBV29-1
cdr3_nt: TGCCTCGCTATGCCCGGGAATGAGCAGTTCTTC
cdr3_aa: CLAMPGNEQFF

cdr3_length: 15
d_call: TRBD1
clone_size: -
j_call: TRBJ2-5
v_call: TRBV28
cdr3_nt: TGTGCCAGCAGTTTTGGCGGACAGGGGCGAGAGACCCAGTACTTC
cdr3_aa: CASSFGGQGRETQYF

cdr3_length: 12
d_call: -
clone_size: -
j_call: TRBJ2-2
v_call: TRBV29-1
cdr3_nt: TGCAGCGTCCGCCGGGGCCACGGGGAGCTGTTTTTT
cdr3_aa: CSVRRGHGELFF

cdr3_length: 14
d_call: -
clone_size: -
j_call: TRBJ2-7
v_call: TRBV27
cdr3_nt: TGTGCCAGCAGGAGGACTACCCTGAGGGGGGAGCAGTACTTC
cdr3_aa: CASRRTTLRGEQYF

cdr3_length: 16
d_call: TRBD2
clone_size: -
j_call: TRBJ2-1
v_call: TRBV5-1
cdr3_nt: TGCGCCAGCAGCTCCCGGACTAGCGGGAGCGGGTATGAGCAGTTCTTC
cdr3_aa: CASSSRTSGSGYEQFF

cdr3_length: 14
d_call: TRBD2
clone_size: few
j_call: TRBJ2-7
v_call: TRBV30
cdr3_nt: TGTGCCTGGAGTGTACTAGCGGGAGGATCCGAGCAGTACTTC
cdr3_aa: CAWSVLAGGSEQYF

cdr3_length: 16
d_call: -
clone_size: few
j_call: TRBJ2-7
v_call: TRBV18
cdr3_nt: TGTGCCAGCTCCCCAGGGGCGGGCCAGGGCACCTACGAGCAGTACTTC
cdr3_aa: CASSPGAGQGTYEQYF

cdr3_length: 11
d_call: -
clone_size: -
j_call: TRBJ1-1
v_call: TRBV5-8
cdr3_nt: TGTGCCAGCAGCTTGTGGGGGGAAGCTTTCTTT
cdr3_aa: CASSLWGEAFF